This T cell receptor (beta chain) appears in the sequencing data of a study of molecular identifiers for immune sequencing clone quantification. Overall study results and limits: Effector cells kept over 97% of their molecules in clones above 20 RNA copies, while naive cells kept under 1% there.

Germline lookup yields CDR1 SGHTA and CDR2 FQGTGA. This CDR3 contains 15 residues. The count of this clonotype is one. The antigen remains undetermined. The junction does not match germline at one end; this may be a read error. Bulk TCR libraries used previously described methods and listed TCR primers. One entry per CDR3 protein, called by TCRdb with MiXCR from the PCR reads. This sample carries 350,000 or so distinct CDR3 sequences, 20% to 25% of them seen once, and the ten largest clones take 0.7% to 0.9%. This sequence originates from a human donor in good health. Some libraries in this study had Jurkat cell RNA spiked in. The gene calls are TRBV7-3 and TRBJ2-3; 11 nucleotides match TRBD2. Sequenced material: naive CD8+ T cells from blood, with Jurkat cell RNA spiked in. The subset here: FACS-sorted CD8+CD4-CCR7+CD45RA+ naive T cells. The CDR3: CASSLGTSGTDAQYF. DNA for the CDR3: TGTGCCAGCAGCTTAGGGACTAGCGGTACAGATGCGCAGTATTTT.